The TCR beta chain under discussion was sequenced for a study of shared clonotypes between healthy human individuals. Repertoires were generated with immunoSEQ multiplex PCR, while TCRdb's copy carries only in-frame clones and drops some. In the table there are about 1.1 million clones, around 77% of which are singletons. CDR3 length equals 16 residues. In germline, CDR1 is SGDLS, CDR2 YYNGEE. Trimming took 5 bases from V and 6 from J; bases not matched to a gene: 12. This receptor was identified in a man aged 18 to 29 in good health. Some clones in this sample may be carry-over from other donors' samples. Sequencing was carried out using memory CD4+ T cells from PBMCs. Subset noted: CD45RA-negative fraction. The chain carries TRBV9 and TRBJ2-5; 11 nucleotides agree with TRBD2. The CDR3 here is CASSRDLSGRAKTQYF. As DNA, the CDR3 is TGTGCCAGCAGTCGCGACCTTAGCGGGAGGGCAAAGACCCAGTACTTC.